The 23 T cell receptor beta chains reported below all come from one sample, sequenced in a study of T cells in Graves' hyperthyroidism and ophthalmopathy. RNA transcripts provided the source from which TCR beta CDR3 regions were amplified. An initial round of RT-PCR targeting the TCR CDR3 relied on the HTBI primer set. TCRdb re-called the multiplex PCR reads with MiXCR, one entry per CDR3 protein. Of 500,000 to 550,000 distinct CDR3 sequences in the sample, less than 25% were seen once. Source material: blood. The receptors shown here come from a man aged 18 to 30 with Graves' hyperthyroidism.

The chain recombines TRBV30 with TRBJ1-1; no firm D call. Germline assignment: CDR1 GTSNPN and CDR2 SVGIG (reference sequence). This CDR3 is built from 14 residues. Trimming pared 4 bases from V and 4 bases from J, leaving 16 bases between. The CDR3 DNA reads as TGTGCCTGGATAAGATGGAGGATGAGCACTGAAGCTTTCTTT. This translates into CAWIRWRMSTEAFF.

This clonotype was recorded at least ten times. The chain recombines TRBV19 with TRBJ2-3, with D perhaps given as TRBD1 or TRBD2 (5 bases each). The CDR3 length is 16 residues. CDR1 is LNHDA, CDR2 SQIVND, per germline (reference sequence). V lost 4 bases and J 2 bases, leaving 16 bases between the germline ends. CDR3: CASSKRTGLNTDTQYF. CDR3 sequence (DNA): TGTGCCAGTAGTAAAAGGACGGGGCTTAACACAGATACGCAGTATTTT. The full variable domain, rest sourced from reference TRBV19 and TRBJ2-3, is DGGITQSPKYLFRKEGQNVTLSCEQNLNHDAMYWYRQDPGQGLRLIYYSQIVNDFQKGDIAEGYSVSREKKESFPLTVTSAQKNPTAFYLCASSKRTGLNTDTQYFGPGTRLTVL.

V gene TRBV6-1 combines with J gene TRBJ2-7; 9 bases agree with TRBD2. Trimming cost V 5 bases and J 1 base; bases outside gene matches: 6. The CDR3 runs to 15 residues. Germline CDR1 is MNHNS and CDR2 is SASEGT. In nucleotides, the CDR3 is TGTGCCAGCAGTAGCGGGACTAGCCTTTCCTACGAGCAGTACTTC. Amino acids: CASSSGTSLSYEQYF.

This clonotype was counted ten times or more. The chain couples TRBV19 to TRBJ1-2; the D is unclear. CDR1 and CDR2 (germline): LNHDA, SQIVND (reference sequence). V was clipped by 5 bases and J by 1 base, with 8 bases between them. The CDR3 is 13 amino acids. The CDR3 DNA is TGTGCCAGTAGTCCGTATTTTAACTATGGCTACACCTTC. Translated, it gives CASSPYFNYGYTF.

This clonotype was seen a few times. This clone may be a read error of a much larger clone one base away. The conserved final phenylalanine or tryptophan is absent from the CDR3, which likely points to a read error. The J gene is TRBJ1-5, the V gene TRBV12-3 or TRBV12-4, with no clear D. Trimming removed 2 bases from V and 7 bases from J, with 15 bases in between. The CDR3 totals 15 residues. CDR3 sequence: CASSLTLGSSQPQHL. The DNA of the CDR3 is TGTGCCAGCAGTTTAACCTTAGGGTCATCACAGCCCCAGCATTTG.

A few counts support this clonotype. In nucleotides, the CDR3 is TGTGCCAGCAGCCAAGAAGTCCACGAGACCCAGTACTTC. It encodes CASSQEVHETQYF. V and J are TRBV3-1 and TRBJ2-5; D remains unclear. This CDR3 has 13 amino acids. Deletions cut 0 bases from V and 5 bases from J, with 7 bases between. Per the germline V gene, CDR1 is LGHDT and CDR2 is YNNKEL (reference sequence).

This clonotype was detected ten times or more. The chain has TRBV19 and TRBJ2-7, with D uncertain. There are 15 residues in the CDR3. Germline assignment: CDR1 LNHDA and CDR2 SQIVND (reference sequence). Trimming took 3 bases from V and 2 from J, leaving 14 bases between them. The DNA for the CDR3 is TGTGCCAGTAGTATTGGGCCAGTCTATACCTACGAGCAGTACTTC. Its protein is CASSIGPVYTYEQYF.

In this sample, this clonotype turned up a few times. The chain employs TRBV6-2 or TRBV6-3 and TRBJ1-2, with a weak D call TRBD1 (5 bases). Germline V CDR1 and CDR2: MNHEY, SVGEGT. The CDR3 length is 14 residues. Trimming removed 6 bases from V and 10 bases from J, with 21 bases in between. This CDR3 is CASSPLDTTGDYTF. In DNA, the CDR3 is TGTGCCAGCAGCCCCCTGGACACAACGGGGGACTACACCTTC.

At least ten counts were recorded for this clonotype. The chain uses TRBV30 and TRBJ1-2, with D hard to call. V was pared by 2 bases and J by 0 bases, with 10 bases between. The germline gives CDR1 GTSNPN, CDR2 SVGIG (reference sequence). The CDR3 is made up of 14 amino acids. This chain's CDR3 is CAWSIQLANYGYTF. The CDR3 coding sequence is TGTGCCTGGAGTATACAGCTAGCTAACTATGGCTACACCTTC.

This clonotype was seen many times. J is TRBJ2-7 and V is TRBV6-5; TRBD2 matches at 10 bases. Trimming took 4 bases from V and 7 from J; bases not matched to a gene: 13. This CDR3 is 16 amino acids long. Germline V gene lookup returns CDR1 MNHEY and CDR2 SVGAGI. The DNA of the CDR3 is TGTGCCAGCAGTTGGGGAGCGGGGGGGCTTATCGGAGAGCAGTACTTC. Protein: CASSWGAGGLIGEQYF.

This clonotype appeared many times. The chain recombines TRBV28 with TRBJ1-1; D may be TRBD1 (5 bases). Trimming shortened V by 2 bases and J by 5 bases, and 21 bases separated the two germline ends. The CDR3 length is 17 residues. Per germline, CDR1 MDHEN and CDR2 SYDVKM. CDR3: CASSLRSKWGGDTEAFF. The CDR3 DNA reads TGTGCCAGCAGTTTAAGGTCCAAATGGGGAGGGGATACTGAAGCTTTCTTT.

The gene calls are TRBV6-1 and TRBJ2-5, with D unresolved. The CDR3 has 12 amino acids. The V end was cut by 2 bases, the J end by 2 bases, with 3 bases between. Germline CDR1 reads MNHNS; CDR2 reads SASEGT. CDR3 sequence (DNA): TGTGCCAGCAGTGAACGGCAAGAGACCCAGTACTTC. It codes for CASSERQETQYF.

At least ten counts were recorded for this clonotype. The V gene is TRBV6-1, the J gene TRBJ1-5, with D unresolved. CDR3 length: 14 residues. Germline V CDR1 and CDR2: MNHNS, SASEGT. Trimming removed 7 bases from V and 5 bases from J, with 15 bases in between. The CDR3 DNA is TGTGCCAGCACCCGAAGTTGGGCGGATCAGCCCCAGCATTTT. Its protein is CASTRSWADQPQHF.

This clonotype was seen many times. V and J are TRBV6-1 and TRBJ2-5; D tentatively reads TRBD1 or TRBD2 (5 bases each). The CDR3 is 15 amino acids. V lost 8 bases and J 2 bases, leaving 18 bases between the germline ends. Per germline, CDR1 MNHNS and CDR2 SASEGT. The chain's CDR3 is CASSQVLGVQETQYF. CDR3 DNA: TGTGCCAGCTCGCAGGTTCTGGGGGTTCAAGAGACCCAGTACTTC.

This clonotype was recorded many times. This chain joins TRBV25-1 and TRBJ1-3, with 9 bases matching TRBD1. This CDR3 is 19 amino acids long. Germline V gene sequence: CDR1 MGHDK, CDR2 SYGVNS. Losses at the gene ends were 1 base for V and 2 bases for J; bases not matched to a gene: 12. Here the CDR3 reads CASSELGQGFHGPGNTIYF. The CDR3 nucleotides read TGTGCCAGCAGTGAATTGGGACAGGGCTTCCACGGTCCTGGAAACACCATATATTTT.

This clonotype was observed a handful of times. CDR3 amino acids: CASSFPGRDGYTF. In nucleotides, the CDR3 is TGTGCCAGCAGTTTCCCAGGGAGGGATGGCTACACCTTC. V is TRBV12-3 or TRBV12-4 and J is TRBJ1-2, with TRBD1 as a possible D gene (5 bases). The CDR3 is 13 amino acids. Between the trimmed V and J ends, which lost 3 bases and 6 bases, there was a span of 11 bases.

Worth noting for this clonotype: Just one base apart from a much larger clone, this may be a read error. V usage is TRBV14 and J usage is TRBJ1-2; D is undetermined. Germline CDR1 SGHDN, CDR2 FVKESK. The CDR3 contains 13 residues. The CDR3 spells CACSQARQVGITF. The CDR3 DNA reads TGTGCCTGCAGCCAAGCACGTCAGGTTGGGATCACCTTC.

The chain is built from TRBV28 and TRBJ2-4; weak D call: TRBD2 (6 bases). V was clipped by 7 bases and J by 6 bases, with 19 bases between them. Looked up from germline, CDR1 is MDHEN and CDR2 is SYDVKM. The CDR3 loop spans 15 amino acids. The CDR3 sequence is CASKPNGSGRNIQYF. Written as DNA, the CDR3 is TGTGCCAGCAAGCCCAACGGGAGTGGGAGAAACATTCAGTACTTC.

This clonotype was observed many times. The rearrangement joins TRBV2 to TRBJ1-3; D not resolved. The CDR3 is 15 residues long. Trimming removed 3 bases from V and 0 bases from J, with 9 bases in between. Germline CDR1 is SNHLY and CDR2 is FYNNEI. CDR3 sequence reads: CASSEDDFSGNTIYF. The CDR3 region has the DNA TGTGCCAGCAGTGAGGACGACTTCTCTGGAAACACCATATATTTT. Supplemented by reference TRBV2 and TRBJ1-3, the full variable domain reads EPEVTQTPSHQVTQMGQEVILRCVPISNHLYFYWYRQILGQKVEFLVSFYNNEISEKSEIFDDQFSVERPDGSNFTLKIRSTKLEDSAMYFCASSEDDFSGNTIYFGEGSWLTVV.

This clonotype was picked up many times. The chain employs TRBV5-4 and TRBJ2-2; TRBD1 agrees at 10 bases. CDR3 size: 16 residues. Germline lookup yields CDR1 SGHNT and CDR2 YYREEE (reference sequence). V dropped 4 bases and J dropped 4; count of bases not matched to a gene: 7. CDR3 DNA: TGTGCCAGCAGCCCCGGGGACAGGGGATTCACCGGGGAGCTGTTTTTT. The encoded protein is CASSPGDRGFTGELFF.

This rearrangement joins TRBV29-1 to TRBJ2-7, with TRBD2 identical over 10 bases. After removal of 7 bases from V and 0 bases from J, the junction contained 6 bases not matched to a gene. This CDR3 region has 14 residues. Germline V gives CDR1 SQVTM, CDR2 ANQGSEA. The CDR3 DNA reads as TGCAGCGCCAGGGCTAGCGGGAGCTCCTACGAGCAGTACTTC. Its protein is CSARASGSSYEQYF.

The rearrangement joins TRBV27 to TRBJ2-7; TRBD2 matches at 8 bases. V dropped 1 base and J dropped 0; count of bases not matched to a gene: 2. CDR3 length: 15 amino acids. Germline CDR1 is MNHEY and CDR2 is SMNVEV (reference sequence). The CDR3 DNA follows: TGTGCCAGCAGTTTATTCGCGGGGGGCTCCTACGAGCAGTACTTC. Translated: CASSLFAGGSYEQYF.

The table lists this clonotype with many counts. The CDR3 loop is CASSQDHLYQPQHF. DNA for the CDR3: TGCGCCAGCAGCCAAGATCACCTCTATCAGCCCCAGCATTTT. This sequence joins TRBV4-1 and TRBJ1-5, with D unresolved. Germline V gives CDR1 MGHRA, CDR2 YSYEKL. This CDR3 is built from 14 residues. V was clipped by 0 bases and J by 5 bases, with 8 bases between them.